What follows are 21 T cell receptor beta chains derived from one specimen sequenced in a study of T cells after yellow fever vaccination. TCRdb passed the 5' RACE reads through MiXCR, listing each CDR3 protein once. The repertoire holds about 68,000 distinct CDR3 sequences, just over 6.5% seen once, with about 40% in the top ten. The input for sequencing was CD8+ T cells sorted from PBMCs, taken around 45 days after the first yellow fever vaccination. Receptors were obtained from a man aged 18-30 years who received the YFV17D yellow fever vaccine.

On this clonotype itself: This sequence may be a read error, since a much larger clone differs from it by one base. The chain uses TRBV27 and TRBJ2-7, with D possibly matching TRBD1 (5 bases). Germline V lookup: CDR1 MNHEY, CDR2 SMNVEV (reference sequence). V shed 8 bases and J shed 3 bases, with 11 bases lying between them. The CDR3 is 12 amino acids. CDR3 bases: TGTGCCAGCGTCAGGGAAGTCTACGAGCAGTACTTC. It translates to CASVREVYEQYF.

This clonotype was detected ten times or more. The rearrangement links TRBV4-1 to TRBJ1-1, with D hard to call. Between the trimmed V and J ends, which lost 6 bases and 1 base, there was a span of 3 bases. This CDR3 spans 11 amino acids. Germline V gene sequence: CDR1 MGHRA, CDR2 YSYEKL. The CDR3 protein is CASRWNTEAFF. The DNA of the CDR3 is TGCGCCAGCAGGTGGAACACTGAAGCTTTCTTT.

This clonotype was recorded at least ten times. J is TRBJ2-1 and V is TRBV6-1; TRBD1 agrees at 7 bases. V lost 7 bases to trimming and J lost 0 bases; unmatched junction nucleotides: 6. Germline V gene sequence: CDR1 MNHNS, CDR2 SASEGT. The CDR3 covers 15 residues. The CDR3 nucleotides read TGTGCCAGCATGAGGGACAGCCCCTCCTACAATGAGCAGTTCTTC. Its protein is CASMRDSPSYNEQFF.

This clonotype appeared a few times. The genes are TRBV21-1 and TRBJ2-5; the table's TRBD2 call for D was not verified on the DNA. TRBV21-1 is deemed a pseudogene. The CDR3 length is 19 residues. DNA for the CDR3: TGTGCCAGCAGCAAAGCCTCCGGACGCTCTTCCCCGCGGCCAGAGACCCAGTACTTC. Translating gives CASSKASGRSSPRPETQYF.

This clonotype showed up many times. The junction departs from the called germline gene at one end, perhaps through a read error. This chain uses TRBV12-3 or TRBV12-4 with TRBJ2-4; 7 positions match TRBD1. The CDR3 sequence is 13 residues long. Here the CDR3 reads CASSLRMGDSADF. CDR3 DNA sequence: TGTGCCAGCAGTTTAAGGATGGGGGACAGCGCCGACTTC.

With respect to this clonotype: A much larger clonotype is one base distant, so this may be a read error. V and J are TRBV10-3 and TRBJ2-1, with 8 bases identical to TRBD2. The CDR3 extends over 16 amino acids. V shed 10 bases and J 4 bases; nucleotides not matched to a gene: 15. Germline loops: CDR1 ENHRY, CDR2 SYGVKD. The CDR3 sequence is CANSDPPGGKYNEQFF. The CDR3 DNA reads as TGTGCCAACAGCGATCCCCCGGGGGGGAAATACAATGAGCAGTTCTTC.

The CDR3 region has the DNA TGCGCCAGCAGCCAGGTCGCTAGCGCGGGGGCCCTCGAGCAGTACTTC. This codes for CASSQVASAGALEQYF. The chain recombines TRBV4-1 with TRBJ2-7; D possibly corresponds to TRBD2 (7 bases). The CDR3 loop spans 16 amino acids. Germline CDR1 MGHRA, CDR2 YSYEKL. The V gene lost 3 bases and the J gene lost 6 bases, with 21 bases spanning the gap.

The chain combines TRBV7-7 with TRBJ2-2, with D perhaps TRBD1 or TRBD2 (5 bases each). Between the trimmed V and J ends, which lost 5 bases and 5 bases, there was a span of 18 bases. Germline lookup yields CDR1 SSHAT and CDR2 FNYEAQ (reference sequence). This CDR3 spans 16 amino acids. This chain's CDR3 is CASSGYWDPDTGELFF. The CDR3 DNA reads TGTGCCAGCAGCGGATACTGGGACCCCGATACCGGGGAGCTGTTTTTT.

The rearrangement joins TRBV4-2 to TRBJ2-1; D uncertain. Germline V CDR1 and CDR2: LGHNA, YNFKEQ. This CDR3 contains 14 residues. Trimming left V 10 bases short and J 5 bases short, with 18 bases between. CDR3 DNA sequence: TGTGCCATGGGCCCCGCGCTCCAGCACAATGAGCAGTTCTTC. Its translation is CAMGPALQHNEQFF.

This clonotype was observed a handful of times. V usage is TRBV6-5 and J usage is TRBJ1-2; no definite D call. The CDR3 totals 15 residues. The germline gives CDR1 MNHEY, CDR2 SVGAGI. Between the trimmed V and J ends, which lost 1 base and 6 bases, there was a span of 15 bases. This CDR3 reads CASSYLGGSHDGYTF. The CDR3, as DNA: TGTGCCAGCAGTTACTTGGGCGGGTCCCATGATGGCTACACCTTC.

To note about this clonotype: An end of the junction differs from the germline gene, which may be a read error. The gene calls are TRBV7-9 and TRBJ2-3; 8 bases are shared with TRBD2. CDR1 and CDR2 (germline): SEHNR, FQNEAQ (reference sequence). The CDR3 contains 16 residues. As DNA, the CDR3 is TGTGCCATCAGCTCGTTCCGGGAGGGGGTCACAGATACGCAGTATTTT. It codes for CAISSFREGVTDTQYF.

The chain uses TRBV13 and TRBJ2-1; tentative D call: TRBD2 (6 bases). CDR1 PRHDT and CDR2 FYEKMQ come from the germline V gene (reference sequence). The CDR3 is 11 amino acids. V shed 5 bases and J shed 9 bases, with 8 bases lying between them. This CDR3 reads CASSGGVEQFF. The CDR3 bases are TGTGCCAGCAGCGGAGGGGTTGAGCAGTTCTTC.

In this sample, this clonotype turned up many times. This rearrangement joins TRBV6-5 to TRBJ2-1; 10 nucleotides agree with TRBD2. After removal of 4 bases from V and 8 bases from J, the junction contained 8 bases not matched to a gene. The germline CDR1 and CDR2 sequences are MNHEY and SVGAGI. This CDR3 is built from 15 residues. This CDR3 is CASSSLAGVPDEQFF. CDR3 DNA: TGTGCCAGCAGTTCGCTAGCGGGGGTCCCTGATGAGCAGTTCTTC.

This clonotype was counted ten times or more. The rearrangement uses TRBV24-1 and TRBJ2-1; 12 nucleotides match TRBD1. This CDR3 is built from 19 residues. The germline V gene encodes CDR1 KGHDR and CDR2 SFDVKD. J gave up 2 bases and V 3 bases, and 10 bases lay outside the gene matches. CDR3 amino acids: CATSDRPGQGAKAYNEQFF. As DNA, the CDR3 is TGTGCCACCAGTGATCGCCCGGGACAGGGGGCAAAAGCCTACAATGAGCAGTTCTTC.

This clonotype was seen ten or more times. The genes are TRBV12-3 or TRBV12-4 and TRBJ2-2; either TRBD1 or TRBD2 may supply D (5 bases each). Trimming shortened V by 6 bases and J by 2 bases, and 7 bases separated the two germline ends. The CDR3 sequence is 13 residues long. The CDR3 nucleotides read TGTGCCAGCAGCGGGGCTAACACCGGGGAGCTGTTTTTT. Protein: CASSGANTGELFF.

This clonotype was counted at least ten times. V gene TRBV29-1 combines with J gene TRBJ2-7; D unresolved. This CDR3 spans 13 amino acids. V was shortened by 3 bases and J by 1 base, with 10 bases between the two germline ends. From germline, CDR1 is SQVTM and CDR2 ANQGSEA. The DNA of the CDR3 is TGCAGCGTTGAGCTTTGGGGATCCTACGAGCAGTACTTC. Protein product: CSVELWGSYEQYF.

This clonotype has at least ten counts. The chain combines TRBV7-8 with TRBJ2-3; D not resolved. Per germline, CDR1 SGHVS and CDR2 FQNEAQ. The CDR3 has 15 residues. V lost 2 bases and J lost 4, with 13 bases in between. As DNA, the CDR3 is TGTGCCAGCAGCTTATTGTGGAGTGAAGCAGATACGCAGTATTTT. Its protein product is CASSLLWSEADTQYF.

The chain carries TRBV5-1 and TRBJ1-1; D not certain. The CDR3 is made up of 15 amino acids. Germline-derived CDR1 and CDR2 are SGHRS and YFSETQ. With 3 bases removed from V and 0 bases from J, the gap between germline ends came to 12 bases. The CDR3 sequence: CASSSRTVMNTEAFF. In DNA form, the CDR3 reads TGCGCCAGCAGCTCCCGGACGGTTATGAACACTGAAGCTTTCTTT.

This clonotype was seen at least ten times. The chain combines TRBV7-9 with TRBJ1-3; D remains ambiguous. With 1 base removed from V and 2 bases from J, the gap between germline ends came to 9 bases. This CDR3 is 15 amino acids long. Per the germline V gene, CDR1 is SEHNR and CDR2 is FQNEAQ (reference sequence). CDR3 loop: CASSLVGIPGNTIYF. The CDR3 nucleotides read TGTGCCAGCAGCTTAGTTGGGATCCCTGGAAACACCATATATTTT.

This clonotype was counted ten times or more. The chain carries TRBV27 and TRBJ2-3, with 10 bases fitting TRBD1. The CDR3 spans 14 residues. J lost 7 bases, V lost 3 bases, and 4 bases had no gene match. CDR1 MNHEY and CDR2 SMNVEV come from the germline V gene (reference sequence). As DNA, the CDR3 is TGTGCCAGCAGTTTGCGGGACAGGGGACATACGCAGTATTTT. The encoded protein is CASSLRDRGHTQYF.

This clonotype was picked up many times. The J gene is TRBJ2-1, the V gene TRBV6-4, with a possible D match to TRBD2 (6 bases). The CDR3 has 14 amino acids. Trimming took off 5 bases at V and 1 base at J, with 9 bases between the two ends. CDR1 is MRHNA, CDR2 SNTAGT, per germline. The CDR3 here is CASSTGTSYNEQFF. For the CDR3, the DNA is TGTGCCAGCAGTACCGGGACTTCCTACAATGAGCAGTTCTTC.